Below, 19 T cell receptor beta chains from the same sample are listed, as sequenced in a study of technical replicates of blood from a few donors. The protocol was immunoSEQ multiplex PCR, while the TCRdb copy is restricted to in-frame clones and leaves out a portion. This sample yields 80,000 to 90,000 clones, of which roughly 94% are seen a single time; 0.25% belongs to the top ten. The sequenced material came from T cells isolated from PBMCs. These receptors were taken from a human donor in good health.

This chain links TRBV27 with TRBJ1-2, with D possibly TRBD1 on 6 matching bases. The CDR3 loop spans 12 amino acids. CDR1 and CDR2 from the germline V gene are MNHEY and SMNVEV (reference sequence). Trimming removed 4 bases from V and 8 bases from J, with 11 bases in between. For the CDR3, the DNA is TGTGCCAGCAGTTCGATCAGGGGAGGCTACACCTTC. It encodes CASSSIRGGYTF.

Written as DNA, the CDR3 is TGTGCCTGGATACAACAGTCACCCGACTATGGCTACACCTTC. This codes for CAWIQQSPDYGYTF. This chain connects TRBV30 to TRBJ1-2; D call uncertain. CDR3 length: 14 residues. Germline CDR1 and CDR2: GTSNPN and SVGIG (reference sequence). V was shortened by 4 bases and J by 3 bases, with 15 bases between the two germline ends.

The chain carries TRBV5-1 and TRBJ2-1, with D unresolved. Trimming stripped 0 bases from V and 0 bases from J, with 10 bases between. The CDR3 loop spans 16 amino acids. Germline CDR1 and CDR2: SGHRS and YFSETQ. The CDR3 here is CASSLDPGSSYNEQFF. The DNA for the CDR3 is TGCGCCAGCAGCTTGGATCCGGGTAGCTCCTACAATGAGCAGTTCTTC.

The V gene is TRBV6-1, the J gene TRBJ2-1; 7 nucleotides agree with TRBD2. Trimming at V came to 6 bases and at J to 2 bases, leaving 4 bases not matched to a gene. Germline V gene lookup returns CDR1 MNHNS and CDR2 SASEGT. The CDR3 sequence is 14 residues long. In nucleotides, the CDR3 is TGTGCCAGCAGGAGGGAGGGCCCCTACAATGAGCAGTTCTTC. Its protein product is CASRREGPYNEQFF.

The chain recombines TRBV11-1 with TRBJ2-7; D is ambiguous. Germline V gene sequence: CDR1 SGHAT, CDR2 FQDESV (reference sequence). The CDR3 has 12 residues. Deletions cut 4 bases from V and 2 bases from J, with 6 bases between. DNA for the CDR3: TGTGCCAGCAGCTCCCTCCCCTACGAGCAGTACTTC. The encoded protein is CASSSLPYEQYF.

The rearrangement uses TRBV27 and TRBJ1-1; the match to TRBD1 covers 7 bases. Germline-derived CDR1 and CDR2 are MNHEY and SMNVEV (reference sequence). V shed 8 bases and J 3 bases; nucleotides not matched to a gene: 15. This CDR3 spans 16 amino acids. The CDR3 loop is CASRPSKQGWDTEAFF. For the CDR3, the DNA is TGTGCCAGCCGACCCTCTAAACAGGGGTGGGACACTGAAGCTTTCTTT.

In DNA form, the CDR3 reads TGTGCCAGCAGCTTGGTTGGGGACAGGGGGTACGAGCAGTACTTC. It translates to CASSLVGDRGYEQYF. The rearrangement links TRBV5-6 to TRBJ2-7; 11 bases match TRBD1. This CDR3 is built from 15 residues. V was pared by 0 bases and J by 4 bases, with 3 bases of the junction left unmatched. CDR1 and CDR2 from the germline V gene are SGHDT and YYEEEE.

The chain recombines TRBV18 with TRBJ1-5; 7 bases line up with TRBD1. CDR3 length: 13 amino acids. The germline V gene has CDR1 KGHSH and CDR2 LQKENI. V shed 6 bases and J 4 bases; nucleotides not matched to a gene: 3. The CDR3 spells CASSPGQNQPQHF. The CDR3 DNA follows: TGTGCCAGCTCCCCGGGACAGAATCAGCCCCAGCATTTT. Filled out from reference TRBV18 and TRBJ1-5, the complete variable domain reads NAGVMQNPRHLVRRRGQEARLRCSPMKGHSHVYWYRQLPEEGLKFMVYLQKENIIDESGMPKERFSAEFPKEGPSILRIQQVVRGDSAAYFCASSPGQNQPQHFGDGTRLSIL.

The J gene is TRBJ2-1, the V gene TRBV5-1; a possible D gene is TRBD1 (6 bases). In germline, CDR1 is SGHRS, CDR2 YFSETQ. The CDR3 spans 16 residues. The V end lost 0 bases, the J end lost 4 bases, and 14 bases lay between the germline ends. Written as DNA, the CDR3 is TGCGCCAGCAGCTTGGGGGTACAGGGAACATACAATGAGCAGTTCTTC. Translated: CASSLGVQGTYNEQFF. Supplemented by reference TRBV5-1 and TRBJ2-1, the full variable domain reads KAGVTQTPRYLIKTRGQQVTLSCSPISGHRSVSWYQQTPGQGLQFLFEYFSETQRNKGNFPGRFSGRQFSNSRSEMNVSTLELGDSALYLCASSLGVQGTYNEQFFGPGTRLTVL.

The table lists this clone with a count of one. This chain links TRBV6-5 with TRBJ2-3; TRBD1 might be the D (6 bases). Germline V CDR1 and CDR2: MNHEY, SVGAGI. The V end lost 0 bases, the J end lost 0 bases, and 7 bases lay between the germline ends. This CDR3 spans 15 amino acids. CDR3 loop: CASSYSDRSTDTQYF. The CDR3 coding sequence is TGTGCCAGCAGTTACTCGGACAGAAGCACAGATACGCAGTATTTT.

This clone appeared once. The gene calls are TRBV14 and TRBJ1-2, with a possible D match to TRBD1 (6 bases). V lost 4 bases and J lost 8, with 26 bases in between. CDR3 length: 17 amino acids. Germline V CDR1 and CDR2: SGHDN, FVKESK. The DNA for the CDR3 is TGTGCCAGCAGCCGAGGGGAGTCAACAGGGTGGTTGCGAGGCTACACCTTC. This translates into CASSRGESTGWLRGYTF. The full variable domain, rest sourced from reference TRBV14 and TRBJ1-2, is EAGVTQFPSHSVIEKGQTVTLRCDPISGHDNLYWYRRVMGKEIKFLLHFVKESKQDESGMPNNRFLAERTGGTYSTLKVQPAELEDSGVYFCASSRGESTGWLRGYTFGSGTRLTVV.

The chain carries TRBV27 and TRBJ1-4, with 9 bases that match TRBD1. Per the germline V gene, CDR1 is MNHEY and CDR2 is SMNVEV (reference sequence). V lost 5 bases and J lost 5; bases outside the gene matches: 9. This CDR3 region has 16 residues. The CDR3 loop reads CASSQFSGQGNEKLFF. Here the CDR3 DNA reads TGTGCCAGCAGTCAATTCTCAGGACAGGGGAATGAAAAACTGTTTTTT. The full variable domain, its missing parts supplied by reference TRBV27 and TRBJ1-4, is EAQVTQNPRYLITVTGKKLTVTCSQNMNHEYMSWYRQDPGLGLRQIYYSMNVEVTDKGDVPEGYKVSRKEKRNFPLILESPSPNQTSLYFCASSQFSGQGNEKLFFGSGTQLSVL.

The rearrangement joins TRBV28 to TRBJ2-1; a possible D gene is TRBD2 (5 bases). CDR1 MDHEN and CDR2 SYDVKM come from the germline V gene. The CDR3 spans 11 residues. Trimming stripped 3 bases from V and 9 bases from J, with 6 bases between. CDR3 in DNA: TGTGCCAGCAGTTTCCGGGGTGAGCAGTTCTTC. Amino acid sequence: CASSFRGEQFF.

The CDR3 sequence is CASSQTSLAGAYNEQFF. In nucleotides, the CDR3 is TGTGCCAGCAGCCAAACCTCACTAGCGGGAGCTTACAATGAGCAGTTCTTC. The rearrangement joins TRBV2 to TRBJ2-1; 11 bases fit TRBD2. The V segment lost 6 bases and the J segment 4 bases; nucleotides outside the gene matches: 11. In germline, CDR1 is SNHLY, CDR2 FYNNEI. The CDR3 spans 17 residues.

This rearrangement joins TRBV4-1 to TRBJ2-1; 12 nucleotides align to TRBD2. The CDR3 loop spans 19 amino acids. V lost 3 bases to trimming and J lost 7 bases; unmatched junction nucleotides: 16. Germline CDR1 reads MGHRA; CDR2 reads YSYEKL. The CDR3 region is CASSHSIATSGRLGNEQFF. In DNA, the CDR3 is TGCGCCAGCAGCCATTCAATTGCGACTAGCGGGAGACTCGGGAATGAGCAGTTCTTC.

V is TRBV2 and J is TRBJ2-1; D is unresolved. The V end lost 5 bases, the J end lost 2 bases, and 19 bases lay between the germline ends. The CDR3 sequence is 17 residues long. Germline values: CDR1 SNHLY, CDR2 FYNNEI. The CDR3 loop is CASSPIFTDMTYNEQFF. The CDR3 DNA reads TGTGCCAGCAGTCCTATTTTTACAGACATGACCTACAATGAGCAGTTCTTC.

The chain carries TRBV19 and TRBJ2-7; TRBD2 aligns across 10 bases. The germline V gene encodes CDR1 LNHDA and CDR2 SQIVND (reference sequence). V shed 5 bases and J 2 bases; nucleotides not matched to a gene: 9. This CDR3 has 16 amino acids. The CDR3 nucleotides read TGTGCCAGTAGTGCCCCCCACCTAGCGGGGGCCTACGAGCAGTACTTC. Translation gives CASSAPHLAGAYEQYF.

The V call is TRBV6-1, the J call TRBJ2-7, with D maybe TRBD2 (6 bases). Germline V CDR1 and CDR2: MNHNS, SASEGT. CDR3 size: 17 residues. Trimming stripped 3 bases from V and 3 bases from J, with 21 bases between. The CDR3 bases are TGTGCCAGCAGTGATGGGCCCTTCGAGCGGGTGAACTACGAGCAGTACTTC. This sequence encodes CASSDGPFERVNYEQYF.

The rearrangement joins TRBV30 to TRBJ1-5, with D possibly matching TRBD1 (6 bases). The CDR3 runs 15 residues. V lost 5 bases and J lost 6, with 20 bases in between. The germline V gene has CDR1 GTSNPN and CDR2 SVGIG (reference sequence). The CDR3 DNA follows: TGTGCCTGGTCGCAACAGGGTGGAGTAATTCAGCCCCAGCATTTT. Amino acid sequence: CAWSQQGGVIQPQHF.